This record covers a single TCR beta chain. V lost 3 bases to trimming and J lost 7 bases; unmatched junction nucleotides: 13. The V gene's germline CDR1 is SGDLS and CDR2 YYNGEE. The CDR3 is 17 residues long. The data belong to a study of blood T cell repertoires in COVID-19. Method: immunoSEQ multiplex PCR; TCRdb's copy keeps in-frame clones and lacks some. The table includes about 380,000 clones, 90% detected once. The sample was peripheral blood. The receptor was isolated from a man aged 18 to 29 with active or convalescent COVID-19. The chain links TRBV9 to TRBJ1-4, with 9 bases identical to TRBD1. CDR3 in amino acids: CASSGSGQGVSGEKLFF. CDR3 coding DNA: TGTGCCAGCAGCGGGTCGGGACAGGGTGTCTCGGGTGAAAAACTGTTTTTT. Full variable domain (remainder filled in from reference TRBV9 and TRBJ1-4): DSGVTQTPKHLITATGQRVTLRCSPRSGDLSVYWYQQSLDQGLQFLIQYYNGEERAKGNILERFSAQQFPDLHSELNLSSLELGDSALYFCASSGSGQGVSGEKLFFGSGTQLSVL.